Following are 31 T cell receptor beta chains from one sample sequenced in a study of control samples from healthy donors and cancer patients. Clones were sequenced by immunoSEQ multiplex PCR, and TCRdb holds only the in-frame ones, with some missing. The table includes about 34,000 clones, 85% to 90% detected once. Sequenced input: PBMCs. Every receptor here comes from a woman in her thirties or forties with lung cancer.

The CDR3: CASSQLDMGLPRDEAFF. The CDR3 DNA reads TGCGCCAGCAGCCAACTTGACATGGGCCTACCGAGGGATGAAGCTTTCTTT. This rearrangement joins TRBV4-1 to TRBJ1-1; D gene ambiguous. The V gene's germline CDR1 is MGHRA and CDR2 YSYEKL. V shed 2 bases and J shed 7 bases, with 23 bases lying between them. The CDR3 has 17 residues.

The V and J genes are TRBV6-5 and TRBJ1-3; D gene uncertain. The V end lost 4 bases, the J end lost 4 bases, and 14 bases lay between the germline ends. The length of the CDR3 is 15 residues. Germline V gene data show CDR1 as MNHEY and CDR2 as SVGAGI. The CDR3 reads CASSSRHRSGNTIYF. DNA for the CDR3: TGTGCCAGCAGTTCAAGACATAGATCGGGAAACACCATATATTTT.

The chain combines TRBV2 with TRBJ2-5; TRBD1 might be the D (5 bases). The CDR3 spans 13 residues. V was shortened by 8 bases and J by 3 bases, with 13 bases between the two germline ends. Germline CDR1 reads SNHLY; CDR2 reads FYNNEI. CDR3 residues: CASERGREETQYF. The CDR3 DNA is TGTGCCAGCGAAAGGGGCAGGGAAGAGACCCAGTACTTC.

V is TRBV12-3 or TRBV12-4 and J is TRBJ2-3, with no clear D. V was trimmed by 2 bases and J by 7 bases, leaving 10 bases between them. This CDR3 region has 13 residues. The CDR3 sequence: CASSLSVRNTQYF. The CDR3 nucleotides read TGTGCCAGCAGTTTATCGGTTAGAAATACGCAGTATTTT.

This clone has only one observation. The chain recombines TRBV4-1 with TRBJ1-3, with a possible D match to TRBD1 (6 bases). The CDR3 is made up of 16 amino acids. Germline CDR1 reads MGHRA; CDR2 reads YSYEKL. V lost 3 bases and J 0 bases, leaving 12 bases between the germline ends. The CDR3 spells CASSQEYRDSGNTIYF. For the CDR3, the DNA is TGCGCCAGCAGCCAGGAGTACAGGGACTCTGGAAACACCATATATTTT.

The rearrangement links TRBV11-2 to TRBJ1-6; 10 bases are a match to TRBD1. Germline V gives CDR1 SGHAT, CDR2 FQNNGV. This CDR3 comprises 15 residues. Trimming at V came to 1 base and at J to 11 bases, leaving 5 bases not matched to a gene. CDR3 residues: CASSLVSGQGTPLHF. In DNA form, the CDR3 reads TGTGCCAGCAGCTTAGTGTCGGGACAGGGGACACCCCTCCACTTT.

This clone was observed a handful of times. The chain joins TRBV4-2 to TRBJ2-7; D unclear. Germline CDR1 LGHNA, CDR2 YNFKEQ. Trimming pared 1 base from V and 2 bases from J, leaving 15 bases between. CDR3 length equals 16 residues. CDR3 sequence: CASSQVGRTSAYEQYF. The CDR3 DNA is TGTGCCAGCAGCCAAGTCGGGCGGACGTCTGCCTACGAGCAGTACTTC.

The chain recombines TRBV28 with TRBJ1-1; D might be TRBD1 (5 bases). The V and J ends lost 8 bases and 1 base respectively, with 8 bases between them. Per germline, CDR1 MDHEN and CDR2 SYDVKM. The CDR3 is 12 residues long. The CDR3 protein is CASGAPNTEAFF. The CDR3 DNA reads as TGTGCCAGCGGGGCCCCGAACACTGAAGCTTTCTTT.

A single count supports this clone. The J gene is TRBJ2-2, the V gene TRBV2; tentatively, D is TRBD1 (7 bases). This CDR3 comprises 14 residues. From germline, CDR1 is SNHLY and CDR2 FYNNEI. Trimming took off 7 bases at V and 1 base at J, with 10 bases between the two ends. Written as DNA, the CDR3 is TGTGCCAGCATCCAGGGGGGGAACACCGGGGAGCTGTTTTTT. Translated, it gives CASIQGGNTGELFF.

The V and J genes are TRBV28 and TRBJ2-2; TRBD1 agrees at 8 bases. V was pared by 2 bases and J by 9 bases, with 8 bases of the junction left unmatched. The CDR3 spans 15 residues. From germline, CDR1 is MDHEN and CDR2 SYDVKM. This CDR3 is CASSLPPTGVRELFF. CDR3 bases: TGTGCCAGCAGTTTACCCCCGACAGGGGTGCGGGAGCTGTTTTTT.

The gene calls are TRBV6-5 and TRBJ1-2, with D unresolved. This CDR3 comprises 13 residues. CDR1 and CDR2 (germline): MNHEY, SVGAGI. Trimming left V 2 bases short and J 4 bases short, with 8 bases between. The CDR3: CASSYGPLYGYTF. In DNA form, the CDR3 reads TGTGCCAGCAGTTACGGGCCCCTCTATGGCTACACCTTC.

The chain uses TRBV6-6 and TRBJ1-3, with no clear D. Germline V gives CDR1 MNHNY, CDR2 SVGAGI (reference sequence). This CDR3 has 15 amino acids. Trimming removed 2 bases from V and 4 bases from J, with 12 bases in between. The CDR3 region has the DNA TGTGCCAGCAGTTACCAGGCGACGGAGGGAAACACCATATATTTT. It is translated as CASSYQATEGNTIYF.

This chain connects TRBV28 to TRBJ2-1; 11 bases match TRBD2. J was trimmed by 2 bases and V by 5 bases; bases with no gene match: 5. The germline gives CDR1 MDHEN, CDR2 SYDVKM. The CDR3 has 16 amino acids. This chain's CDR3 is CASSTTSGGAYNEQFF. The CDR3 DNA reads as TGTGCCAGCAGTACAACTAGCGGGGGTGCCTACAATGAGCAGTTCTTC.

The chain recombines TRBV13 with TRBJ2-5; perhaps D is TRBD1 or TRBD2 (5 bases each). This CDR3 is built from 14 residues. Trimming shortened V by 5 bases and J by 2 bases, and 12 bases separated the two germline ends. The germline V gene has CDR1 PRHDT and CDR2 FYEKMQ (reference sequence). CDR3 sequence (DNA): TGTGCCAGCAGCCCCGGGACGGAACAAGAGACCCAGTACTTC. This sequence encodes CASSPGTEQETQYF. The variable domain in full, with the rest retrieved from reference TRBV13 and TRBJ2-5, is AAGVIQSPRHLIKEKRETATLKCYPIPRHDTVYWYQQGPGQDPQFLISFYEKMQSDKGSIPDRFSAQQFSDYHSELNMSSLELGDSALYFCASSPGTEQETQYFGPGTRLLVL.

V and J are TRBV4-1 and TRBJ2-1; a possible D gene is TRBD1 (6 bases). The CDR3 consists of 16 residues. CDR1 is MGHRA, CDR2 YSYEKL, per germline. The germline V and J ends were trimmed by 0 bases and 4 bases, with 13 bases remaining between them. CDR3 sequence (DNA): TGCGCCAGCAGCCAAGAAATAGGGGACACATACAATGAGCAGTTCTTC. It translates to CASSQEIGDTYNEQFF.

This sequence joins TRBV5-1 and TRBJ1-6; D gene ambiguous. Trimming pared 5 bases from V and 6 bases from J, leaving 15 bases between. Germline CDR1 is SGHRS and CDR2 is YFSETQ. This CDR3 is 15 amino acids long. CDR3 coding DNA: TGCGCCAGCAGGCTCGGACCCTCGAGTAATTCACCCCTCCACTTT. As protein: CASRLGPSSNSPLHF. The variable domain in full, completed from reference TRBV5-1 and TRBJ1-6, reads KAGVTQTPRYLIKTRGQQVTLSCSPISGHRSVSWYQQTPGQGLQFLFEYFSETQRNKGNFPGRFSGRQFSNSRSEMNVSTLELGDSALYLCASRLGPSSNSPLHFGNGTRLTVT.

As to this clone: A much larger clone lies one base from this, so it may be a read error. The same CDR3 arises from other DNA sequences in this sample as well. CDR3 nucleotide sequence: TGCGCCAGCAGCCAACGGTGGGATCAGCCCCAGCATTTT. This codes for CASSQRWDQPQHF. The gene calls are TRBV4-3 and TRBJ1-5; no definite D call. Trimming left V 2 bases short and J 5 bases short, with 7 bases between. The CDR3 runs 13 residues. Per the germline V gene, CDR1 is LGHNA and CDR2 is YSLEER.

The chain joins TRBV4-3 to TRBJ1-2, with D possibly being TRBD1 (5 bases). This CDR3 has 15 amino acids. V was cut by 8 bases and J by 4 bases, with 20 bases left in between. Looked up from germline, CDR1 is LGHNA and CDR2 is YSLEER. The DNA for the CDR3 is TGCGCCAGCGGCCTCACTTCTAGGGGATCCTATGGCTACACCTTC. This codes for CASGLTSRGSYGYTF.

A single count supports this clone. The chain combines TRBV7-8 with TRBJ1-2; no clear D gene. V gave up 1 base and J gave up 4 bases, with 7 bases separating them. The CDR3 length is 13 residues. Germline V gives CDR1 SGHVS, CDR2 FQNEAQ. The CDR3 loop reads CASSLGAAYGYTF. For the CDR3, the DNA is TGTGCCAGCAGCTTAGGTGCGGCCTATGGCTACACCTTC.

The genes are TRBV12-5 and TRBJ2-5; 8 positions match TRBD1. This CDR3 is built from 15 residues. The J segment lost 5 bases and the V segment lost 9 bases, leaving 14 bases of the junction unmatched. The germline gives CDR1 LGHNT, CDR2 FRNRAP. This chain's CDR3 is CASTVPARGLETQYF. In nucleotides, the CDR3 is TGTGCTAGCACCGTCCCCGCCAGGGGGCTTGAGACCCAGTACTTC.

This chain joins TRBV5-1 and TRBJ2-5; D perhaps matches TRBD2 (6 bases). From germline, CDR1 is SGHRS and CDR2 YFSETQ. V shed 4 bases and J shed 1 base, with 11 bases lying between them. The CDR3 sequence is 14 residues long. CDR3 region: CASSRAGSQETQYF. CDR3 nucleotides: TGCGCCAGCAGCCGAGCCGGGAGCCAAGAGACCCAGTACTTC. Combining the CDR3 with reference TRBV5-1 and TRBJ2-5 gives the whole variable domain KAGVTQTPRYLIKTRGQQVTLSCSPISGHRSVSWYQQTPGQGLQFLFEYFSETQRNKGNFPGRFSGRQFSNSRSEMNVSTLELGDSALYLCASSRAGSQETQYFGPGTRLLVL.

V is TRBV7-6 and J is TRBJ1-3, with D hard to call. The CDR3 covers 15 residues. V was trimmed by 1 base and J by 1 base, leaving 8 bases between them. Germline lookup yields CDR1 SGHVS and CDR2 FNYEAQ. DNA for the CDR3: TGTGCCAGCAGCTTAGTCGCCAGGTCTGGAAACACCATATATTTT. The encoded protein is CASSLVARSGNTIYF. Variable domain in full (rest from reference TRBV7-6 and TRBJ1-3): GAGVSQSPRYKVTKRGQDVALRCDPISGHVSLYWYRQALGQGPEFLTYFNYEAQQDKSGLPNDRFSAERPEGSISTLTIQRTEQRDSAMYRCASSLVARSGNTIYFGEGSWLTVV.

V is TRBV9 and J is TRBJ1-4; D is possibly TRBD1 (6 bases). Germline V gene lookup returns CDR1 SGDLS and CDR2 YYNGEE. Trimming stripped 4 bases from V and 7 bases from J, with 20 bases between. This CDR3 comprises 16 residues. Written as DNA, the CDR3 is TGTGCCAGCAGCCCCGGCGGGGGCGCGGGGTCTGAAAAACTGTTTTTT. It codes for CASSPGGGAGSEKLFF.

This chain uses TRBV5-6 with TRBJ2-1; D remains ambiguous. CDR3 length: 11 amino acids. From germline, CDR1 is SGHDT and CDR2 YYEEEE. V was shortened by 6 bases and J by 4 bases, with 5 bases between the two germline ends. The CDR3 DNA follows: TGTGCCAGCACCATGTACAATGAGCAGTTCTTC. This encodes CASTMYNEQFF.

This chain joins TRBV7-9 and TRBJ2-7, with 7 bases identical to TRBD2. The germline gives CDR1 SEHNR, CDR2 FQNEAQ (reference sequence). The CDR3 is 14 residues long. Trimming at V came to 5 bases and at J to 3 bases, leaving 7 bases not matched to a gene. The chain's CDR3 is CASSPSAGVYEQYF. In DNA form, the CDR3 reads TGTGCCAGCAGCCCCTCGGCGGGGGTCTACGAGCAGTACTTC.

The chain couples TRBV28 to TRBJ1-2; D might be TRBD1 (6 bases). The CDR3 is made up of 12 amino acids. V was trimmed by 11 bases and J by 8 bases, leaving 18 bases between them. The germline V gene encodes CDR1 MDHEN and CDR2 SYDVKM. The CDR3 loop is CAAAGAVLGYTF. DNA of the CDR3: TGTGCCGCAGCAGGGGCCGTGTTGGGCTACACCTTC.

The rearrangement uses TRBV30 and TRBJ2-3; D not certain. V was shortened by 5 bases and J by 0 bases, with 9 bases between the two germline ends. In germline, CDR1 is GTSNPN, CDR2 SVGIG (reference sequence). The CDR3 runs to 13 residues. The CDR3 protein is CAWGDGSTDTQYF. The CDR3 DNA reads TGTGCCTGGGGGGATGGAAGCACAGATACGCAGTATTTT.

The chain couples TRBV5-1 to TRBJ2-1, with D uncertain. CDR1 and CDR2 from the germline V gene are SGHRS and YFSETQ. The CDR3 runs 15 residues. V was shortened by 0 bases and J by 7 bases, with 14 bases between the two germline ends. CDR3 in amino acids: CASSLDTIGRNEQFF. The DNA of the CDR3 is TGCGCCAGCAGCTTGGACACTATAGGTCGGAATGAGCAGTTCTTC.

The V gene is TRBV6-5, the J gene TRBJ1-1; D may be TRBD1 (5 bases). The CDR3 contains 14 residues. Germline loops: CDR1 MNHEY, CDR2 SVGAGI. Trimming cost V 2 bases and J 0 bases, with 7 bases left between them. CDR3 sequence (DNA): TGTGCCAGCAGTTACCAGGGTATGAACACTGAAGCTTTCTTT. Amino acids: CASSYQGMNTEAFF.

This clone was observed a single time. CDR3 amino acids: CSAERLGDTQYF. DNA of the CDR3: TGCAGCGCTGAGAGACTGGGAGATACGCAGTATTTT. This chain connects TRBV29-1 to TRBJ2-3; no clear D gene. The V and J ends lost 7 bases and 5 bases respectively, with 13 bases between them. The CDR3 extends over 12 amino acids. Germline V gene data show CDR1 as SQVTM and CDR2 as ANQGSEA.

The CDR3 nucleotides read TGTGCCAGCAGTTATGCTGGGGCCAACGTCCTGACTTTC. This encodes CASSYAGANVLTF. The chain carries TRBV6-6 and TRBJ2-6, with D unclear. Germline V gene sequence: CDR1 MNHNY, CDR2 SVGAGI (reference sequence). Deletions cut 3 bases from V and 2 bases from J, with 2 bases between. CDR3 length equals 13 residues.